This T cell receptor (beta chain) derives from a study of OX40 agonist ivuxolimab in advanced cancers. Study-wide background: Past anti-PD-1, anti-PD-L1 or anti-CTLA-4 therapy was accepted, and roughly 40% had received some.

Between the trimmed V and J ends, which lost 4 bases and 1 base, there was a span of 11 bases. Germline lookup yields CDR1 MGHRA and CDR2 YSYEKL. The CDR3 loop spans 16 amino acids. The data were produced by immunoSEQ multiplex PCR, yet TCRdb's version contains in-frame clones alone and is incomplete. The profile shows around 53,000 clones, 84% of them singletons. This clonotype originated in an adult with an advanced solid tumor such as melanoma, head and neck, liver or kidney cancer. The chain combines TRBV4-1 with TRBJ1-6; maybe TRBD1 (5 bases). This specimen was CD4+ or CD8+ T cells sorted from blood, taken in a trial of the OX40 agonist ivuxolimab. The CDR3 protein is CASSPPAGSYNSPLHF. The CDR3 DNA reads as TGCGCCAGCAGCCCCCCGGCAGGGTCCTATAATTCACCCCTCCACTTT.